The 16 T cell receptor beta chains reported below all come from one sample, sequenced in a study of blood T cells in healthy people across ages. A second PCR, run for 7 to 11 cycles, used a sample-barcoded 5' primer plus a J-beta primer mix. MiXCR, run by TCRdb on the 5' RACE reads, gives a single entry per CDR3 protein. The sample lists around 790,000 distinct CDR3 sequences; roughly 44% were seen once. The sample comprised blood. Receptors originate from a man aged 55 to 70 in good health.

The CDR3 DNA reads TGTGCCAGCAGCGTAGGTCCGGGGCTAAGCTCCTACGAGCAGTACTTC. This codes for CASSVGPGLSSYEQYF. This rearrangement joins TRBV9 to TRBJ2-7, with D tentatively TRBD1 or TRBD2 (5 bases each). Trimming removed 0 bases at V and 0 bases at J, with 13 bases between. Germline V gene lookup returns CDR1 SGDLS and CDR2 YYNGEE. This CDR3 comprises 16 residues.

This chain joins TRBV11-2 and TRBJ2-5, with 8 bases that match TRBD2. CDR1 is SGHAT and CDR2 is FQNNGV in the germline V gene. J gave up 5 bases and V 5 bases, and 16 bases lay outside the gene matches. CDR3 length: 17 amino acids. The CDR3 DNA reads TGTGCCAGCAGCATGGTCCCTAGCGGGTCAACAGGGGAGACCCAGTACTTC. This translates into CASSMVPSGSTGETQYF.

A few counts support this clonotype. The chain has TRBV7-2 and TRBJ2-7, with a weak D call TRBD2 (5 bases). The germline gives CDR1 SGHTA, CDR2 FQGNSA. V was pared by 1 base and J by 5 bases, with 12 bases between. The CDR3 has 14 residues. In nucleotides, the CDR3 is TGTGCCAGCAGCTTAGACTGGCAGCGGAACGAGCAGTACTTC. Encoded protein: CASSLDWQRNEQYF.

CDR3 bases: TGCGCCAGCAGCCAAGAGACAGGGCATGGCTACACCTTC. Translated: CASSQETGHGYTF. The rearrangement links TRBV4-3 to TRBJ1-2, with 7 bases lining up with TRBD1. Losses at the gene ends were 0 bases for V and 6 bases for J; bases not matched to a gene: 1. The CDR3 sequence is 13 residues long. CDR1 LGHNA and CDR2 YSLEER come from the germline V gene.

With regard to this clonotype: This may be a read error: a much more frequent sequence differs by one nucleotide. CDR3 protein: CASSSGGVGQETQYF. Written as DNA, the CDR3 is TGTGCCAGCAGCTCAGGGGGAGTCGGCCAAGAGACCCAGTACTTC. The chain joins TRBV27 to TRBJ2-5, with 7 bases identical to TRBD1. This CDR3 is 15 amino acids long. After removal of 6 bases from V and 1 base from J, the junction contained 8 bases not matched to a gene. In germline, CDR1 is MNHEY, CDR2 SMNVEV (reference sequence).

This chain links TRBV28 with TRBJ2-7; weak D call: TRBD1 (5 bases). CDR3 length equals 14 residues. V dropped 2 bases and J dropped 6 bases, with 14 bases sitting between them. Germline V gene sequence: CDR1 MDHEN, CDR2 SYDVKM. CDR3 DNA: TGTGCCAGCAGTTTAACCAGGGTTGGCTTCGAGCAGTACTTC. It is translated as CASSLTRVGFEQYF.

In this sample, this clonotype turned up a few times. V is TRBV16 and J is TRBJ1-2; D gene ambiguous. The CDR3 is 14 residues long. V dropped 4 bases and J dropped 5 bases, with 14 bases sitting between them. Germline CDR1 reads KGHSY; CDR2 reads FQNENV. Here the CDR3 reads CASSPYRAEYGYTF. The CDR3 DNA reads as TGTGCCAGCAGCCCCTACCGGGCCGAATATGGCTACACCTTC.

The chain couples TRBV12-3 or TRBV12-4 to TRBJ2-7, with 10 bases matching TRBD2. This CDR3 spans 16 amino acids. V shed 6 bases and J 7 bases; nucleotides not matched to a gene: 15. This chain's CDR3 is CASSPRGSGGYNEQYF. The CDR3 region has the DNA TGTGCCAGCAGCCCGAGGGGTAGCGGGGGGTACAATGAGCAGTACTTC.

This clonotype was counted a few times. The chain recombines TRBV4-3 with TRBJ1-1; perhaps TRBD1 as D (5 bases). Germline assignment: CDR1 LGHNA and CDR2 YSLEER. V lost 3 bases, J lost 5 bases, and 10 bases lay in between. The CDR3 extends over 13 amino acids. For the CDR3, the DNA is TGCGCCAGCAGCCACGACAGAAGAACTGAAGCTTTCTTT. Translating it yields CASSHDRRTEAFF.

This clonotype has just a few counts. The chain employs TRBV6-5 and TRBJ2-7; 9 bases match TRBD1. The ends lost 4 bases at V and 6 bases at J; junction bases unmatched: 7. This CDR3 comprises 14 residues. Germline V gene lookup returns CDR1 MNHEY and CDR2 SVGAGI. CDR3 nucleotide sequence: TGTGCCAGCAGTTCCGGGACAGGGATGTCCGAGCAGTACTTC. Protein sequence: CASSSGTGMSEQYF.

The CDR3, as DNA: TGCGCCAGCAGACGCACCGGGACAGGGGCCTACGAGCAGTACTTC. The encoded protein is CASRRTGTGAYEQYF. The chain couples TRBV4-1 to TRBJ2-7, with 10 bases aligning to TRBD1. The CDR3 is 15 amino acids. V lost 6 bases and J lost 2; bases outside the gene matches: 7. In germline, CDR1 is MGHRA, CDR2 YSYEKL.

The chain links TRBV6-2 or TRBV6-3 to TRBJ1-5; TRBD1 aligns across 8 bases. The CDR3 spans 18 residues. CDR1 and CDR2 (germline): MNHEY, SVGEGT. With V trimmed by 5 bases and J by 0 bases, 12 bases remained unmatched. This CDR3 is CASSNPGQEIYSNQPQHF. The CDR3 DNA reads TGTGCCAGCAGTAACCCGGGACAGGAGATCTATAGCAATCAGCCCCAGCATTTT.

J is TRBJ2-1 and V is TRBV19, with 12 nucleotides matching TRBD2. This CDR3 region has 15 residues. Per the germline V gene, CDR1 is LNHDA and CDR2 is SQIVND (reference sequence). V lost 3 bases to trimming and J lost 6 bases; unmatched junction nucleotides: 3. CDR3 nucleotides: TGTGCCAGTAGTATTTCACTAGCGGGGGGCAATGAGCAGTTCTTC. Translated: CASSISLAGGNEQFF.

This clonotype was found a few times. This sequence joins TRBV3-1 and TRBJ2-1, with 14 nucleotides matching TRBD2. V shed 4 bases and J 10 bases; nucleotides not matched to a gene: 6. CDR3 size: 15 residues. CDR1 LGHDT and CDR2 YNNKEL come from the germline V gene (reference sequence). CDR3 loop: CASSRLAGGPEEQFF. CDR3 in DNA: TGTGCCAGCAGCCGACTAGCGGGGGGGCCTGAGGAGCAGTTCTTC.

There are a few counts of this clonotype. The rearrangement joins TRBV28 to TRBJ2-7, with D perhaps matching TRBD1 or TRBD2 (6 bases each). The CDR3 consists of 14 residues. From germline, CDR1 is MDHEN and CDR2 SYDVKM. V lost 6 bases, J lost 6 bases, and 18 bases lay in between. In nucleotides, the CDR3 is TGTGCCAGCAGGGGGTCAGGGGAGGTTCGCGAGCAGTACTTC. Translation: CASRGSGEVREQYF. Full variable domain (outside the CDR3, taken from reference TRBV28 and TRBJ2-7): DVKVTQSSRYLVKRTGEKVFLECVQDMDHENMFWYRQDPGLGLRLIYFSYDVKMKEKGDIPEGYSVSREKKERFSLILESASTNQTSMYLCASRGSGEVREQYFGPGTRLTVT.

The sample holds a few counts of this clonotype. The chain is built from TRBV6-2 or TRBV6-3 and TRBJ2-4; possibly TRBD1 for D (5 bases). Germline loops: CDR1 MNHEY, CDR2 SVGEGT. V was cut by 5 bases and J by 13 bases, with 15 bases left in between. CDR3 length: 12 amino acids. The CDR3 region has the DNA TGTGCCAGCAGTCCCCAGGGATTCTGGCAGTACTTC. As protein: CASSPQGFWQYF.